The next 17 T cell receptor beta chains were all read from a single sample in a study of T cell clonotyping in hematopoietic cell transplantation. The table came from immunoSEQ multiplex PCR; TCRdb's copy has only in-frame clones and leaves some out. The table lists roughly 7,000 clones, around 37% of them singletons, with 15% to 20% in the top ten. The material was peripheral blood mononuclear cells, obtained 30 days after allogeneic stem cell transplant. All receptors derive from a female patient over 55 who had an allogeneic stem cell transplant, so the T cells may come from the graft donor. Some clones in this sample may be carry-over from other donors' samples.

This clone has more than one count but fewer than ten. The chain links TRBV30 to TRBJ1-6; a possible D gene is TRBD1 (6 bases). The V end lost 3 bases, the J end lost 10 bases, and 19 bases lay between the germline ends. Germline CDR1 is GTSNPN and CDR2 is SVGIG (reference sequence). The CDR3 runs to 15 residues. The DNA of the CDR3 is TGTGCCTGGAGAGCCTATTACAGGGAGCGGTCACCCCTCCACTTT. Amino acids: CAWRAYYRERSPLHF.

The chain couples TRBV28 to TRBJ1-4; D ambiguous. This CDR3 comprises 13 residues. Trimming cost V 6 bases and J 2 bases, with 7 bases left between them. Germline CDR1 reads MDHEN; CDR2 reads SYDVKM. The CDR3 loop reads CASRGGTNEKLFF. DNA for the CDR3: TGTGCCAGCAGGGGTGGGACTAATGAAAAACTGTTTTTT.

In this sample, this clone turned up a few times. This chain links TRBV30 with TRBJ2-6; no definite D call. V lost 1 base and J lost 0, with 4 bases in between. The CDR3 contains 14 residues. Germline assignment: CDR1 GTSNPN and CDR2 SVGIG (reference sequence). The DNA of the CDR3 is TGTGCCTGGAGTGAAATCTCTGGGGCCAACGTCCTGACTTTC. Residues: CAWSEISGANVLTF.

In this sample, this clone turned up a few times. The chain uses TRBV30 and TRBJ1-5, with TRBD1 matching over 7 bases. Germline V gene sequence: CDR1 GTSNPN, CDR2 SVGIG (reference sequence). This CDR3 region has 15 residues. Trimming at V came to 1 base and at J to 3 bases, leaving 6 bases not matched to a gene. The CDR3 loop reads CAWSEGAALNQPQHF. The CDR3 DNA is TGTGCCTGGAGTGAGGGGGCAGCCCTCAATCAGCCCCAGCATTTT. The entire variable domain, with the rest obtained from reference TRBV30 and TRBJ1-5, is as follows: SQTIHQWPATLVQPVGSPLSLECTVEGTSNPNLYWYRQAAGRGLQLLFYSVGIGQISSEVPQNLSASRPQDRQFILSSKKLLLSDSGFYLCAWSEGAALNQPQHFGDGTRLSIL.

This clone was seen more than once but under ten times. The chain carries TRBV5-1 and TRBJ2-1; 12 bases agree with TRBD2. The V segment lost 7 bases and the J segment 5 bases; nucleotides outside the gene matches: 1. In germline, CDR1 is SGHRS, CDR2 YFSETQ. This CDR3 region has 13 residues. Here the CDR3 DNA reads TGCGCCAGCCGGACTAGCGGGGACAATGAGCAGTTCTTC. This translates into CASRTSGDNEQFF.

This chain joins TRBV29-1 and TRBJ2-7, with D unclear. Trimming shortened V by 5 bases and J by 2 bases, and 4 bases separated the two germline ends. Germline lookup yields CDR1 SQVTM and CDR2 ANQGSEA. The CDR3 totals 10 residues. The CDR3 DNA reads as TGCAGCGTTCTGACCTACGAGCAGTACTTC. Translated: CSVLTYEQYF.

This clone was counted between two and nine times. This chain connects TRBV5-1 to TRBJ2-7, with D tentatively TRBD1 (6 bases). Looked up from germline, CDR1 is SGHRS and CDR2 is YFSETQ. Trimming removed 7 bases at V and 1 base at J, with 9 bases between. CDR3 length: 12 amino acids. CDR3 bases: TGCGCCAGCCGGGACACTTCCTACGAGCAGTACTTC. Protein: CASRDTSYEQYF.

This clone showed up just a few times. The chain is built from TRBV29-1 and TRBJ2-2; weak D call: TRBD1 (6 bases). Between the trimmed V and J ends, which lost 5 bases and 3 bases, there was a span of 7 bases. CDR1 is SQVTM and CDR2 is ANQGSEA in the germline V gene. There are 12 residues in the CDR3. The CDR3 DNA reads TGCAGCGTTCCAGGGGACACCGGGGAGCTGTTTTTT. Protein sequence: CSVPGDTGELFF.

The gene calls are TRBV6-5 and TRBJ1-2; TRBD1 is a possible D gene (5 bases). Trimming removed 0 bases at V and 4 bases at J, with 9 bases between. CDR3 length: 14 residues. Per germline, CDR1 MNHEY and CDR2 SVGAGI. The CDR3 protein is CASSYSPGSYGYTF. Written as DNA, the CDR3 is TGTGCCAGCAGTTACTCGCCAGGGTCCTATGGCTACACCTTC.

The chain is built from TRBV29-1 and TRBJ1-1, with 9 bases lining up with TRBD1. Germline V gene data show CDR1 as SQVTM and CDR2 as ANQGSEA. The J segment lost 6 bases and the V segment lost 6 bases, leaving 8 bases of the junction unmatched. CDR3 size: 13 residues. In nucleotides, the CDR3 is TGCAGCGTCCGAACAGGGGGCATGGCTGAAGCTTTCTTT. As protein: CSVRTGGMAEAFF.

This clone has more than one count but fewer than ten. The chain couples TRBV30 to TRBJ1-5; 7 nucleotides line up with TRBD1. CDR3 size: 15 residues. Germline V gene sequence: CDR1 GTSNPN, CDR2 SVGIG (reference sequence). Trimming cost V 3 bases and J 3 bases; bases outside gene matches: 8. CDR3 in DNA: TGTGCCTGGAGCGCCGGGACAGCCTACAATCAGCCCCAGCATTTT. Protein product: CAWSAGTAYNQPQHF.

The chain links TRBV6-5 to TRBJ1-5, with TRBD1 matching over 10 bases. This CDR3 is 15 amino acids long. Germline V gene sequence: CDR1 MNHEY, CDR2 SVGAGI. After removal of 6 bases from V and 6 bases from J, the junction contained 8 bases not matched to a gene. The CDR3 nucleotides read TGTGCCAGCAGACCCGGACAGGGGGGTGGTCAGCCCCAGCATTTT. Amino acids: CASRPGQGGGQPQHF.

This clone was seen only a few times. The V and J genes are TRBV30 and TRBJ2-3, with D unresolved. From germline, CDR1 is GTSNPN and CDR2 SVGIG (reference sequence). The CDR3 contains 13 residues. Trimming removed 0 bases at V and 4 bases at J, with 8 bases between. Here the CDR3 reads CAWSVRDADTQYF. CDR3 in DNA: TGTGCCTGGAGTGTAAGGGATGCAGATACGCAGTATTTT.

This clone was recorded a few times. This chain uses TRBV11-2 with TRBJ1-6; possible D gene TRBD1, 5 bases. Germline V gives CDR1 SGHAT, CDR2 FQNNGV. The CDR3 has 14 residues. V was shortened by 0 bases and J by 9 bases, with 9 bases between the two germline ends. Here the CDR3 reads CASSLEAGTSPLHF. As DNA, the CDR3 is TGTGCCAGCAGCTTAGAGGCAGGGACTTCACCCCTCCACTTT. Full variable domain (missing parts from reference TRBV11-2 and TRBJ1-6): EAGVAQSPRYKIIEKRQSVAFWCNPISGHATLYWYQQILGQGPKLLIQFQNNGVVDDSQLPKDRFSAERLKGVDSTLKIQPAKLEDSAVYLCASSLEAGTSPLHFGNGTRLTVT.

A few counts support this clone. The V and J genes are TRBV30 and TRBJ2-5; D is possibly TRBD1 or TRBD2 (5 bases each). Trimming took off 5 bases at V and 11 bases at J, with 21 bases between the two ends. Germline V lookup: CDR1 GTSNPN, CDR2 SVGIG (reference sequence). There are 13 residues in the CDR3. CDR3 nucleotide sequence: TGTGCCTGGGGGGACCTTGACGGATCTGCGCAGTACTTC. Its translation: CAWGDLDGSAQYF.

Only a few counts were recorded for this clone. The V gene is TRBV9, the J gene TRBJ2-3; D gene ambiguous. V was clipped by 1 base and J by 2 bases, with 8 bases between them. This CDR3 is built from 14 residues. Germline assignment: CDR1 SGDLS and CDR2 YYNGEE. The CDR3, as DNA: TGTGCCAGCAGCGTATTCGGATACACAGATACGCAGTATTTT. Encoded protein: CASSVFGYTDTQYF.

The chain links TRBV30 to TRBJ1-6, with a possible D match to TRBD1 (5 bases). This CDR3 has 15 residues. V was trimmed by 5 bases and J by 3 bases, leaving 14 bases between them. Looked up from germline, CDR1 is GTSNPN and CDR2 is SVGIG (reference sequence). CDR3 sequence (DNA): TGTGCCTGGGCCGCAGGGTCCATCTATAATTCACCCCTCCACTTT. Translating gives CAWAAGSIYNSPLHF. The entire variable domain, with the rest obtained from reference TRBV30 and TRBJ1-6, is as follows: SQTIHQWPATLVQPVGSPLSLECTVEGTSNPNLYWYRQAAGRGLQLLFYSVGIGQISSEVPQNLSASRPQDRQFILSSKKLLLSDSGFYLCAWAAGSIYNSPLHFGNGTRLTVT.